A selection of T cell receptor beta chains follows, all from one sample in a study of control samples from healthy donors and cancer patients. Sequenced by immunoSEQ multiplex PCR; TCRdb stores in-frame clones only, minus some. This table has about 150,000 clones, over 85% appearing once. The material sequenced was blood. The receptors come from a man aged 50 to 60 in good health. CDR3s include the opening cysteine and the closing phenylalanine or tryptophan. Each record gives: CDR3 protein, J gene, CDR3 length, V gene, D gene. The D gene is left open where the match is weak.

CASSFSSGTTGELFF,TRBJ2-2,15,TRBV5-1,TRBD2
CASSLHGTGVSSYNSPLHF,TRBJ1-6,19,TRBV28,TRBD1
CASSPTRTGQAETQYF,TRBJ2-5,16,TRBV2,TRBD1
CASSLEASVSYEQYF,TRBJ2-7,15,TRBV7-2,NA
CASSSTGGNQPQHF,TRBJ1-5,14,TRBV11-2,NA
CAISNRGGQETQYF,TRBJ2-5,14,TRBV10-3,TRBD2
CASSVGTGWSTDTQYF,TRBJ2-3,16,TRBV9,TRBD1
CASSLVTVLETQYF,TRBJ2-5,14,TRBV5-8,NA
CASSPQTSTLYEQYF,TRBJ2-7,15,TRBV18,TRBD2
CASNTGVREQYF,TRBJ2-7,12,TRBV7-9,TRBD1
CASNSLEGAYEQYF,TRBJ2-7,14,TRBV7-9,NA
CSVEGEAEAFF,TRBJ1-1,11,TRBV29-1,NA
CASSLQGMNTEAFF,TRBJ1-1,14,TRBV3-1/TRBV3-2,TRBD1
CAISDSLSGNTIYF,TRBJ1-3,14,TRBV10-3,NA
CSALRGREQYF,TRBJ2-7,11,TRBV20-1,TRBD1
CATSREGQSVETQYF,TRBJ2-5,15,TRBV15,NA
CASSLNRDNYGYTF,TRBJ1-2,14,TRBV5-1,NA
CATSREGRGDNEQFF,TRBJ2-1,15,TRBV15,NA
CASSLDQPQHF,TRBJ1-5,11,TRBV28,NA
CATSQAGEGSPLHF,TRBJ1-6,14,TRBV18,NA
CASSLFRGNNEQFF,TRBJ2-1,14,TRBV11-1,NA
CASSFRTSGRALGTDTQYF,TRBJ2-3,19,TRBV27,TRBD2
CASPPGGELFF,TRBJ2-2,11,TRBV27,NA
CASSQERGYEQFF,TRBJ2-1,13,TRBV4-2,NA
CASSSDRGPYEQYF,TRBJ2-7,14,TRBV18,TRBD1
CASRRLAVITDTQYF,TRBJ2-3,15,TRBV6-5,TRBD2
CASSSTSSTDTQYF,TRBJ2-3,14,TRBV7-9,NA
CASSASGGKPQHF,TRBJ1-5,13,TRBV6-5,NA
CASSLASGTGWNEQYF,TRBJ2-7,16,TRBV28,TRBD1
CASSRGQLYEQYF,TRBJ2-7,13,TRBV19,TRBD1
CASSHGFYNEQFF,TRBJ2-1,13,TRBV12-3/TRBV12-4,NA
CASSQEGGNTEAFF,TRBJ1-1,14,TRBV4-2,NA
CATSRDGLASGTDTQYF,TRBJ2-3,17,TRBV15,NA
CASSLRGVVNEQFF,TRBJ2-1,14,TRBV13,NA
CASSPQGSSGNTIYF,TRBJ1-3,15,TRBV5-1,TRBD1
CASSFSDPYGYTF,TRBJ1-2,13,TRBV5-5,NA
CSGGRNPSEAFF,TRBJ1-1,12,TRBV12-3/TRBV12-4,NA
CSVSQGFSSEQYF,TRBJ2-7,13,TRBV29-1,NA
CASRTGAAKNIQYF,TRBJ2-4,14,TRBV19,TRBD1
CASSQSLRGFTNTEAFF,TRBJ1-1,17,TRBV16,NA
CASSLGDRNQPQHF,TRBJ1-5,14,TRBV7-9,TRBD1
CASSLVTGNTIYF,TRBJ1-3,13,TRBV7-2,NA
CASSLGTGELFF,TRBJ2-2,12,TRBV28,NA
CASSHLTATYEQYF,TRBJ2-7,14,TRBV3-1/TRBV3-2,NA
CASSPPGTQETQYF,TRBJ2-5,14,TRBV18,NA
CASILQGASTDTQYF,TRBJ2-3,15,TRBV28,TRBD1
CASIGSLNYGYTF,TRBJ1-2,13,TRBV6-5,NA
CASSLGDRRYNEQFF,TRBJ2-1,15,TRBV5-1,NA
CASSLSLALNTGELFF,TRBJ2-2,16,TRBV7-2,TRBD2
CASSLGSGNNEQFF,TRBJ2-1,14,TRBV5-1,NA
CASSLTWELFF,TRBJ2-2,11,TRBV28,NA
CASSYNRGNSPLHF,TRBJ1-6,14,TRBV6-5,TRBD1
CASTIQGRSSNQPQHF,TRBJ1-5,16,TRBV2,TRBD1
CASSRRDVSYEQYF,TRBJ2-7,14,TRBV6-2/TRBV6-3,NA